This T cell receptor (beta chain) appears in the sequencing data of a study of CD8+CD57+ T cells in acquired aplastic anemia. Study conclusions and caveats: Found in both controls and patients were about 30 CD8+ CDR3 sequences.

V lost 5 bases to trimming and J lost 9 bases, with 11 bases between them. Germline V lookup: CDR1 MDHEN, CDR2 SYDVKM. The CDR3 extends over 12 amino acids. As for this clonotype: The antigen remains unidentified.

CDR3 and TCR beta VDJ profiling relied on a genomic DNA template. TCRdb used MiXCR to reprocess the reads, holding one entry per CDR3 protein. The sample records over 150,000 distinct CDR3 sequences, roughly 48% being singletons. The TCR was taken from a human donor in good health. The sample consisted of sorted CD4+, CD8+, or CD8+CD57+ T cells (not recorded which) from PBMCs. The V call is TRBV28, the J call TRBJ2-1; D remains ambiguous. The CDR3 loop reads CASSPSLGEQFF. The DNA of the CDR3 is TGTGCCAGCAGTCCCTCACTGGGTGAGCAGTTCTTC.